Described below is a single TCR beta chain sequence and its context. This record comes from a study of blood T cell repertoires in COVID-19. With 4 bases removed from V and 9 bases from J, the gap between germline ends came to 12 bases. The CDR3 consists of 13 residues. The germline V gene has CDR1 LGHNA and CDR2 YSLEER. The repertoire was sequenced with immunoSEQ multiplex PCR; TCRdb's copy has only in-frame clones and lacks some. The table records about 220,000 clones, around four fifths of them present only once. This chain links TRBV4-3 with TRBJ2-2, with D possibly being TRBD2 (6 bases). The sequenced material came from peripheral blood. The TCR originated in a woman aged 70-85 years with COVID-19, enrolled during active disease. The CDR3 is CASSPTRDWELFF. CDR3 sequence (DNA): TGCGCCAGCAGCCCGACTAGGGACTGGGAGCTGTTTTTT.